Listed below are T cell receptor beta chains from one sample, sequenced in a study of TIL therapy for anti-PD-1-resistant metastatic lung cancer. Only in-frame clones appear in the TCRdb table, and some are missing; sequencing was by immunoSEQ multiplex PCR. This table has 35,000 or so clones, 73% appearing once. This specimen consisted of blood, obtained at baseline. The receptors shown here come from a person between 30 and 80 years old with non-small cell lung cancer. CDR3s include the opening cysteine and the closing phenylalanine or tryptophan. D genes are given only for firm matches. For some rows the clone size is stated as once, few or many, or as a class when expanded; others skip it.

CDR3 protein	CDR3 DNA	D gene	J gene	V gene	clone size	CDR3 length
CASSIRQGAKNTEAFF	TGTGCCAGCAGTATTAGACAGGGCGCTAAGAACACTGAAGCTTTCTTT	TRBD1	TRBJ1-1	TRBV6-6	.	16
CASSLTVNWDFYEQYF	TGTGCCAGCAGCCTTACGGTGAATTGGGACTTCTACGAGCAGTACTTC	.	TRBJ2-7	TRBV7-2	.	16
CASSLLGQITDTQYF	TGTGCCAGCAGCTTACTCGGACAGATCACAGATACGCAGTATTTT	.	TRBJ2-3	TRBV7-2	.	15
CASTKFPQANSPLHF	TGTGCCAGCACGAAATTCCCCCAAGCTAATTCACCCCTCCACTTT	.	TRBJ1-6	TRBV28	few	15
CASVEGNIEAFF	TGTGCCAGCGTCGAGGGAAACATAGAAGCTTTCTTT	.	TRBJ1-1	TRBV2	.	12
CSVAGLAGGRGSYNEQFF	TGCAGCGTGGCGGGACTAGCGGGAGGGCGGGGCTCCTACAATGAGCAGTTCTTC	TRBD2	TRBJ2-1	TRBV29-1	.	18
CASSPGQGSYEQYF	TGTGCCAGCTCACCCGGACAGGGTTCCTACGAGCAGTACTTC	TRBD1	TRBJ2-7	TRBV18	.	14
CASSSPSPDPIDTGELFF	TGTGCCAGCAGCTCCCCGTCCCCTGACCCGATTGACACCGGGGAGCTGTTTTTT	.	TRBJ2-2	TRBV9	.	18
CASSPANLRAGNEQFF	TGTGCCAGCAGCCCGGCCAACCTCAGGGCAGGCAATGAGCAGTTCTTC	.	TRBJ2-1	TRBV7-2	once	16
CSVGSGVHEQYF	TGCAGCGTCGGGTCCGGGGTTCACGAGCAGTACTTC	.	TRBJ2-7	TRBV29-1	.	12
CASSLGQPQHF	TGTGCCAGCAGTTTGGGACAGCCCCAGCATTTT	.	TRBJ1-5	TRBV28	.	11
CASSSWGEETQYF	TGTGCCAGCAGTTCCTGGGGGGAAGAGACCCAGTACTTC	.	TRBJ2-5	TRBV28	.	13
CASSPRTSGISYEQYF	TGTGCCAGCAGTCCGCGGACTAGCGGGATCTCCTACGAGCAGTACTTC	TRBD2	TRBJ2-7	TRBV27	.	16
CASSQEQGPIDYEQYF	TGTGCCAGCAGCCAGGAACAGGGGCCCATCGACTACGAGCAGTACTTC	TRBD1	TRBJ2-7	TRBV4-2	.	16
CASSFSNEQFF	TGTGCCAGCAGTTTTAGCAATGAGCAGTTCTTC	.	TRBJ2-1	TRBV27	.	11
CASSDWDRGKRQPQHF	TGTGCCAGCAGTGATTGGGACAGGGGGAAGCGTCAGCCCCAGCATTTT	TRBD1	TRBJ1-5	TRBV6-1	.	16
CASSQETGWSTEAFF	TGCGCCAGCAGCCAAGAAACAGGGTGGTCCACTGAAGCTTTCTTT	.	TRBJ1-1	TRBV4-3	few	15
CASSVGTHSTDTQYF	TGTGCCAGCAGCGTGGGGACACATAGCACAGATACGCAGTATTTT	.	TRBJ2-3	TRBV9	.	15
CASSKDGSGAEAFF	TGTGCCAGCAGTAAAGACGGGTCAGGGGCTGAAGCTTTCTTT	.	TRBJ1-1	TRBV6-5	.	14
CASSPLPVPGPGNTIYF	TGTGCCAGCAGCCCCCTCCCAGTCCCCGGCCCTGGAAACACCATATATTTT	.	TRBJ1-3	TRBV7-2	.	17
CASSLGPLLTSTDTQYF	TGCGCCAGCAGCTTGGGGCCGCTACTCACTAGCACAGATACGCAGTATTTT	.	TRBJ2-3	TRBV5-1	.	17
CASSLGQAYNSPLHF	TGCGCCAGCAGCTTGGGACAGGCTTATAATTCACCCCTCCACTTT	.	TRBJ1-6	TRBV5-1	.	15
CASSLHREYGYTF	TGTGCCAGCAGCCTTCACAGGGAGTATGGCTACACCTTC	.	TRBJ1-2	TRBV28	.	13
CASSQGQGNNEQFF	TGCGCCAGCAGCCAGGGACAGGGGAACAATGAGCAGTTCTTC	TRBD1	TRBJ2-1	TRBV5-1	once	14
CASSQVGGPDTQYF	TGTGCCAGCAGCCAAGTGGGGGGCCCAGATACGCAGTATTTT	.	TRBJ2-3	TRBV14	.	14
CASSPGLAGFDEQFF	TGTGCCAGCAGTCCGGGACTAGCGGGATTCGATGAGCAGTTCTTC	TRBD2	TRBJ2-1	TRBV6-4	.	15
CASSLEGNTDTQYF	TGCGCCAGCAGCTTGGAAGGCAACACAGATACGCAGTATTTT	.	TRBJ2-3	TRBV5-1	once	14
CASSQGASGSVDTQYF	TGCGCCAGCAGCCAGGGGGCTAGCGGGAGTGTAGATACGCAGTATTTT	TRBD2	TRBJ2-3	TRBV5-1	.	16
CASSSSPGTSRASYNEQFF	TGTGCCAGCAGCTCAAGTCCCGGGACTAGCCGTGCCTCCTACAATGAGCAGTTCTTC	TRBD2	TRBJ2-1	TRBV7-2	.	19